Reported below is one T cell receptor beta chain. No antigen is known for it. No clone much larger than this one lies a single base away; base qualities are absent. V and J lose 1 base and 3 bases, and a span of 6 bases separates them. The CDR3 spans 13 residues, from the cysteine through the phenylalanine. Just CDR3 DNA is preserved here, 39 bases in frame from base 1. From a lookup of the germline V gene (reference sequence), CDR1 and CDR2 are SEHNR and FQNEAQ. This record belongs to a study of identifying expanded T cells in peripheral blood (dated by TCRdb to between 2018 and 2020). Regarding the research as a whole: Technical replicates were generated by sequencing separate aliquots of the same genomic DNA pool, and four replicates were compared pairwise.

The study at large found these results: The authors expected that over much longer intervals, such as months to years, biological variance in healthy repertoires might increase even further. Between technical replicates the binomial model flagged around 1.3 differentially abundant clones, whereas over around two weeks the binomial model flagged about 16.4 and over approximately four weeks approximately 20. Across all healthy-donor time intervals, the beta-binomial model significantly cut both the number of clones called differentially abundant and the false-positive rate. For all healthy donors, the variance in clone template counts between approximately 2-week samples rose significantly as total template count increased.

TCRbeta CDR3 regions were profiled by bias-controlled multiplex PCR amplification of genomic DNA with the immunoSEQ Assay. The paper's data handling went like this. To quantify the absolute abundance of each unique TCRbeta CDR3 region, the sequences were collapsed and filtered. Differential abundance was tested with a binomial (Fisher-equivalent) model and with a beta-binomial model adding time-dependent variance fitted from healthy donors. Clones with fewer than 5 combined templates were removed, and a clone was called differentially abundant if the clone's Benjamini-Hochberg FDR was below 0.01. In the beta-binomial model, variance was expressed as a function of the total template count across the two samples, in the form v = (b*log(k)+a)^2. TCRdb carries this immuneACCESS record with in-frame sequences only. Its versions omit some clonotypes, under half of them owing to an unresolved V gene in the studies checked, with the rest unexplained. The V and J calls and the clone size are those of that table, but D and trimming were determined from the DNA. Here the sample has 100,000 or so clones; roughly 89% occur a single time. The ten top clones hold 15% to 20% of the sample.

No immune events, such as infections, were documented for the healthy donors during the collection period. Blood repertoires from healthy donors were used as a training cohort for calibrating time-dependent variance in a beta-binomial model of differential abundance of T-cell clones. The training cohort included 10 healthy donors, of whom 3 were female and 7 were male. An age range of roughly 29 to 70 years, with an average of roughly 45 years, was recorded for the donors. Whole blood was collected from each healthy donor at three time points spaced approximately 2 weeks apart and obtained from a commercial supplier. For immunosequencing, genomic DNA was extracted from whole blood that had not been sorted.

The sequence was obtained from a person between 18 and 75 years old in good health. Here the chain combines TRBV7-9 and TRBJ1-1; the D gene assignment is ambiguous. The sequenced sample was blood. For the CDR3, the sequence is CASSLDSYTEAFF. The nucleotide sequence reads as follows: TGTGCCAGCAGCTTAGACAGCTACACTGAAGCTTTCTTT.